This passage covers 23 T cell receptor beta chains from one sample sequenced in a study of T cells after yellow fever vaccination. TCRdb analysed the 5' RACE reads with MiXCR anew, one entry per CDR3 protein. In the table there are approximately 580,000 distinct CDR3 sequences, about a sixth of which are singletons. The sequencing here drew on PBMCs, taken less than 6 days after the first yellow fever vaccination. These receptors originate from a man between 18 and 35 years old who received the YFV17D yellow fever vaccine.

The V gene is TRBV12-3 or TRBV12-4, the J gene TRBJ2-1; TRBD1 matches at 7 bases. J lost 4 bases, V lost 3 bases, and 6 bases had no gene match. The CDR3 runs to 15 residues. The CDR3 spells CASSFGQGVYNEQFF. The CDR3 DNA reads as TGTGCCAGCAGTTTTGGCCAGGGGGTTTACAATGAGCAGTTCTTC.

The chain is built from TRBV5-1 and TRBJ1-4; D gene ambiguous. CDR3 length: 12 amino acids. V lost 4 bases to trimming and J lost 6 bases, with 7 bases between them. Germline CDR1 and CDR2: SGHRS and YFSETQ. The CDR3 bases are TGCGCCAGCAGCGGAATAGATGAAAAACTGTTTTTT. It specifies CASSGIDEKLFF.

This clonotype was seen only a few times. The CDR3 DNA reads TGTGCCAGCAGCTTTAGAGAGGCGGGGGAGAACACCGGGGAGCTGTTTTTT. It is translated as CASSFREAGENTGELFF. This chain joins TRBV7-6 and TRBJ2-2; 7 bases are a match to TRBD2. V trimming: 3 bases; J trimming: 1 base; junction bases outside the gene matches: 8. CDR3 length equals 17 residues. Looked up from germline, CDR1 is SGHVS and CDR2 is FNYEAQ.

This rearrangement joins TRBV20-1 to TRBJ1-2; D ambiguous. Germline V CDR1 and CDR2: DFQATT, SNEGSKA (reference sequence). The CDR3 consists of 12 residues. Trimming took 2 bases from V and 5 from J, leaving 9 bases between them. CDR3 sequence (DNA): TGCAGTGCTAGACGGGAAAATTATGGCTACACCTTC. Protein sequence: CSARRENYGYTF.

This clonotype was seen a handful of times. The rearrangement uses TRBV12-3 or TRBV12-4 and TRBJ2-1; the D is unclear. The CDR3 is made up of 13 amino acids. V lost 6 bases, J lost 3 bases, and 9 bases lay in between. The CDR3 here is CASSKGLYNEQFF. In DNA, the CDR3 is TGTGCCAGCAGCAAAGGCCTCTACAATGAGCAGTTCTTC.

The DNA for the CDR3 is TGTGCCAGCAGCCGGGGGACAGGGTTTCTGGGTAATTCACCCCTCCACTTT. Translation: CASSRGTGFLGNSPLHF. This sequence joins TRBV5-6 and TRBJ1-6; 9 bases are shared with TRBD1. This CDR3 has 17 residues. The trim removed 4 bases at V and 6 bases at J, leaving 11 bases unmatched. The germline V gene encodes CDR1 SGHDT and CDR2 YYEEEE.

V and J are TRBV5-4 and TRBJ2-1; D is uncertain. This CDR3 is built from 13 residues. The V and J ends lost 4 bases and 10 bases respectively, with 15 bases between them. CDR1 and CDR2 (germline): SGHNT, YYREEE (reference sequence). Written as DNA, the CDR3 is TGTGCCAGCAGCCTCGGTCCGGAGCGCGAGCAGTTCTTC. This gives the protein CASSLGPEREQFF.

V and J are TRBV27 and TRBJ2-3; D is undetermined. Trimming left V 0 bases short and J 0 bases short, with 13 bases between. The germline V gene encodes CDR1 MNHEY and CDR2 SMNVEV (reference sequence). The CDR3 is 17 amino acids. CDR3 bases: TGTGCCAGCAGTTTATCGCTACAGTGGGGTAGCACAGATACGCAGTATTTT. Protein sequence: CASSLSLQWGSTDTQYF.

This clonotype turned up a few times. V is TRBV6-1 and J is TRBJ1-5; D may be TRBD1 (5 bases). V lost 2 bases and J lost 1, with 9 bases in between. The germline CDR1 and CDR2 sequences are MNHNS and SASEGT. The CDR3 has 15 residues. The CDR3 loop is CASSERGGSNQPQHF. The DNA of the CDR3 is TGTGCCAGCAGTGAAAGGGGAGGGAGCAATCAGCCCCAGCATTTT.

Regarding this clonotype: The junction shows a germline mismatch at one end, possibly a read error. This chain joins TRBV7-3 and TRBJ1-6; D not resolved. CDR1 and CDR2 (germline): SGHTA, FQGTGA. The CDR3 is 13 amino acids. The CDR3 region has the DNA TGCATATCCGAGATTGTCTCCGGTTCACCCCTCCACTTT. Its translation is CISEIVSGSPLHF.

This clonotype was seen a handful of times. The chain joins TRBV4-1 to TRBJ1-3, with TRBD1 matching over 8 bases. The CDR3 is 17 amino acids. V lost 4 bases, J lost 4 bases, and 12 bases stayed unmatched. Per germline, CDR1 MGHRA and CDR2 YSYEKL. The CDR3 DNA reads TGCGCCAGCAGCCCACGGGGTGCAGGGGGCCACGGAAACACCATATATTTT. As protein: CASSPRGAGGHGNTIYF.

The rearrangement uses TRBV4-1 and TRBJ2-7; the match to TRBD1 covers 10 bases. This CDR3 contains 15 residues. The ends lost 1 base at V and 7 bases at J; junction bases unmatched: 7. Germline V gene sequence: CDR1 MGHRA, CDR2 YSYEKL. CDR3 amino acids: CASSQGPGQGREQYV. CDR3 sequence (DNA): TGCGCCAGCAGCCAAGGGCCGGGACAGGGGAGAGAGCAGTACGTC.

The chain is built from TRBV7-9 and TRBJ2-5, with D possibly matching TRBD2 (6 bases). The V end lost 1 base, the J end lost 2 bases, and 11 bases lay between the germline ends. The germline V gene has CDR1 SEHNR and CDR2 FQNEAQ (reference sequence). This CDR3 is 15 amino acids long. CDR3: CASSLGDREQETQYF. CDR3 bases: TGTGCCAGCAGCTTAGGGGACCGGGAGCAAGAGACCCAGTACTTC.

This clonotype showed up many times. The V call is TRBV4-3, the J call TRBJ1-1, with no clear D. V lost 1 base and J 0 bases, leaving 9 bases between the germline ends. Germline V gives CDR1 LGHNA, CDR2 YSLEER. The CDR3 totals 15 residues. The CDR3 DNA reads as TGCGCCAGCAGCCAAGGCCACATACTGAACACTGAAGCTTTCTTT. This encodes CASSQGHILNTEAFF.

The table lists this clonotype with a few counts. The J gene is TRBJ2-5, the V gene TRBV18, with a tentative D call TRBD2 (5 bases). CDR1 and CDR2 from the germline V gene are KGHSH and LQKENI. V gave up 3 bases and J gave up 3 bases, with 11 bases separating them. The CDR3 extends over 14 amino acids. The CDR3 DNA reads TGTGCCAGCTCACCCCCCAGGCGGGAAGAGACCCAGTACTTC. This codes for CASSPPRREETQYF. Together with reference TRBV18 and TRBJ2-5, the CDR3 gives the full variable domain: NAGVMQNPRHLVRRRGQEARLRCSPMKGHSHVYWYRQLPEEGLKFMVYLQKENIIDESGMPKERFSAEFPKEGPSILRIQQVVRGDSAAYFCASSPPRREETQYFGPGTRLLVL.

The rearrangement uses TRBV29-1 and TRBJ2-2; 9 positions agree with TRBD1. Germline loops: CDR1 SQVTM, CDR2 ANQGSEA. The CDR3 runs 14 residues. Losses at the gene ends were 8 bases for V and 5 bases for J; bases not matched to a gene: 9. As DNA, the CDR3 is TGCAGCTGTGAAGGGACAGGGCGTACCGGGGAGCTGTTTTTT. Translation: CSCEGTGRTGELFF.

This clonotype was recorded many times. The DNA of the CDR3 is TGTGCCAGCAGCTTAGGCTGGGACAATGAGCAGTTCTTC. This gives the protein CASSLGWDNEQFF. This chain uses TRBV7-2 with TRBJ2-1; D unclear. The CDR3 sequence is 13 residues long. Per germline, CDR1 SGHTA and CDR2 FQGNSA. Trimming shortened V by 1 base and J by 5 bases, and 6 bases separated the two germline ends.

This clonotype was seen repeatedly, ten times or more. The gene calls are TRBV7-3 and TRBJ2-1; the match to TRBD2 covers 7 bases. J lost 9 bases, V lost 5 bases, and 13 bases had no gene match. The CDR3 consists of 15 residues. Germline CDR1 and CDR2: SGHTA and FQGTGA. CDR3 loop: CASSPRAAGVSEQFF. The DNA of the CDR3 is TGTGCCAGCAGCCCTAGGGCGGCGGGGGTAAGTGAGCAGTTCTTC. The complete variable domain, with remaining parts taken from reference TRBV7-3 and TRBJ2-1, reads GAGVSQTPSNKVTEKGKYVELRCDPISGHTALYWYRQSLGQGPEFLIYFQGTGAADDSGLPNDRFFAVRPEGSVSTLKIQRTERGDSAVYLCASSPRAAGVSEQFFGPGTRLTVL.

Only a few counts were recorded for this clonotype. This chain links TRBV7-2 with TRBJ2-3; no firm D call. V was cut by 1 base and J by 0 bases, with 8 bases left in between. Per germline, CDR1 SGHTA and CDR2 FQGNSA. The CDR3 contains 15 residues. Written as DNA, the CDR3 is TGTGCCAGCAGCTTAGGTGCCATCAGCACAGATACGCAGTATTTT. Translating gives CASSLGAISTDTQYF. Based on the CDR3 plus reference TRBV7-2 and TRBJ2-3, the full variable domain is GAGVSQSPSNKVTEKGKDVELRCDPISGHTALYWYRQSLGQGLEFLIYFQGNSAPDKSGLPSDRFSAERTGGSVSTLTIQRTQQEDSAVYLCASSLGAISTDTQYFGPGTRLTVL.

CDR3 region: CASSLRVGNEKLFF. The CDR3 nucleotides read TGCGCCAGCAGCCTCAGGGTTGGGAATGAAAAACTGTTTTTT. The chain uses TRBV5-1 and TRBJ1-4; D may be TRBD1 (5 bases). Trimming took off 4 bases at V and 5 bases at J, with 12 bases between the two ends. The germline V gene encodes CDR1 SGHRS and CDR2 YFSETQ. The CDR3 spans 14 residues.

This clonotype was observed a single time. This sequence joins TRBV4-1 and TRBJ1-5; D uncertain. The CDR3 contains 17 residues. Germline assignment: CDR1 MGHRA and CDR2 YSYEKL. Trimming removed 2 bases from V and 0 bases from J, with 14 bases in between. The CDR3 nucleotides are TGCGCCAGCAGCCAATGGCTGGGAGGGTATAGCAATCAGCCCCAGCATTTT. Translating it yields CASSQWLGGYSNQPQHF.

This clonotype has just a few counts. The chain joins TRBV6-1 to TRBJ1-4, with 9 bases that match TRBD1. V lost 6 bases to trimming and J lost 6 bases; unmatched junction nucleotides: 8. From germline, CDR1 is MNHNS and CDR2 SASEGT. The CDR3 length is 15 residues. CDR3 sequence reads: CASRNRGQGYEKLFF. The CDR3 DNA reads as TGTGCCAGCAGAAATCGGGGACAGGGATATGAAAAACTGTTTTTT.

This clonotype was detected many times. J is TRBJ2-1 and V is TRBV29-1; D is ambiguous. Between the trimmed V and J ends, which lost 7 bases and 6 bases, there was a span of 13 bases. Germline V gene sequence: CDR1 SQVTM, CDR2 ANQGSEA. The CDR3 is 12 amino acids. The CDR3 spells CSGLSGSNEQFF. In DNA form, the CDR3 reads TGCAGCGGGTTGTCAGGAAGCAATGAGCAGTTCTTC.